A selection of T cell receptor beta chains follows, all from one sample in a study of sequential checkpoint blockade in melanoma. Profiled with immunoSEQ multiplex PCR; TCRdb holds only in-frame clones, not every one. The sample includes around 21,000 clones, about four fifths seen only once; the top ten take over 50%. Source: CD8+ T cells sorted from blood (inferred from file names), taken from a patient given nivolumab and ipilimumab in sequence. All receptors derive from a human donor with melanoma. Both conserved end residues are part of each CDR3. A D gene is named only where the DNA matches it firmly. Expanded clones are given a class, and other clones once, few, many or no size at all.

DNA: TGCGCCAGCAGCCACGGACAGGACGATGAGCAGTTCTTC
CDR3: CASSHGQDDEQFF
size: NA
D: TRBD1
V: TRBV4-1
J: TRBJ2-1

DNA: TGTGCCAGCAGTTACGCGGGGGTGAGGTACGAGCAGTACTTC
CDR3: CASSYAGVRYEQYF
size: NA
D: TRBD2
V: TRBV6-5
J: TRBJ2-7

DNA: TGTGCCAGCAGTTTCCGGCCAGGTACTGCCTACGAGCAGTACTTC
CDR3: CASSFRPGTAYEQYF
size: NA
D: NA
V: TRBV7-3
J: TRBJ2-7

DNA: TGTGCCAGCTCGTCTGTTGGGACAGGTATCTCCGATGAGCAGTTCTTC
CDR3: CASSSVGTGISDEQFF
size: NA
D: TRBD1
V: TRBV18
J: TRBJ2-1

DNA: TGTGCCAGCAGTTACACGGCAGGGGCGGCCTACGAGCAGTACTTC
CDR3: CASSYTAGAAYEQYF
size: NA
D: NA
V: TRBV6-5
J: TRBJ2-7

DNA: TGCGCCAGCAGCTTGGGCCTGGACAGTGAAGCTTTCTTT
CDR3: CASSLGLDSEAFF
size: NA
D: NA
V: TRBV5-1
J: TRBJ1-1

DNA: TGTGCCAGCAGCTTACGTGGTGAGGCGAGCGGGGGATACAATGAGCAGTTCTTC
CDR3: CASSLRGEASGGYNEQFF
size: large
D: TRBD2
V: TRBV7-9
J: TRBJ2-1

DNA: TGTGCCAGCAGCCTAGGGACAGTCACAGATACGCAGTATTTT
CDR3: CASSLGTVTDTQYF
size: NA
D: TRBD1
V: TRBV9
J: TRBJ2-3

DNA: TGTGCCAGCAGTTACAACTGGGGGGACAGGGCTTCCGAGCAGTACTTC
CDR3: CASSYNWGDRASEQYF
size: NA
D: TRBD1
V: TRBV6-6
J: TRBJ2-7

DNA: TGTGCCAGCAGCTTAGGGCAGGGCTCCTCTGGAAACACCATATATTTT
CDR3: CASSLGQGSSGNTIYF
size: NA
D: NA
V: TRBV7-2
J: TRBJ1-3

DNA: TGCAGCGTTGACCTGGGACAGGGGGACGAAAAACTGTTTTTT
CDR3: CSVDLGQGDEKLFF
size: once
D: TRBD1
V: TRBV29-1
J: TRBJ1-4

DNA: TGTGCCAGCAGTCGACAGGGGGCAGGTCAGCCCCAGCATTTT
CDR3: CASSRQGAGQPQHF
size: NA
D: TRBD1
V: TRBV7-9
J: TRBJ1-5

DNA: TGTGCCAGCAGCGGAGGACAGAATCGGAACACAGATACGCAGTATTTT
CDR3: CASSGGQNRNTDTQYF
size: NA
D: NA
V: TRBV9
J: TRBJ2-3

DNA: TGTGCCGGCAGCGACAGTAGCAATCAGCCCCAGCATTTT
CDR3: CAGSDSSNQPQHF
size: NA
D: NA
V: TRBV6-5
J: TRBJ1-5

DNA: TGTGCCAGCAGTTACGGGGCGGACAGCACTGGAAACACCATATATTTT
CDR3: CASSYGADSTGNTIYF
size: NA
D: NA
V: TRBV6-5
J: TRBJ1-3

DNA: TGTGCCAGCAGTTACGCGGGAGGTATTAATGAGCAGTTCTTC
CDR3: CASSYAGGINEQFF
size: NA
D: TRBD2
V: TRBV6-5
J: TRBJ2-1

DNA: TGTGCCAGCAGCTACAACCCAGGACAGTATAATTCACCCCTCCACTTT
CDR3: CASSYNPGQYNSPLHF
size: NA
D: NA
V: TRBV6-5
J: TRBJ1-6

DNA: TGTGCCAGCAGCGTAGAGAGCGGGGGATACAATGAGCAGTTCTTC
CDR3: CASSVESGGYNEQFF
size: few
D: TRBD2
V: TRBV9
J: TRBJ2-1

DNA: TGTGCCAGCAGTTACTCTGGACAGGGGGCTGAAGCTTTCTTT
CDR3: CASSYSGQGAEAFF
size: NA
D: TRBD1
V: TRBV6-5
J: TRBJ1-1

DNA: TGCAGCGTCCGGACAGGGGACAACTATGGCTACACCTTC
CDR3: CSVRTGDNYGYTF
size: NA
D: TRBD1
V: TRBV29-1
J: TRBJ1-2

DNA: TGTGCCAGCGACCGTCGGGGGACTCTCACAGATACGCAGTATTTT
CDR3: CASDRRGTLTDTQYF
size: NA
D: NA
V: TRBV11-2
J: TRBJ2-3

DNA: TGTGCCAGCAGCCTCGGACAGGGACAGAACACTGAAGCTTTCTTT
CDR3: CASSLGQGQNTEAFF
size: NA
D: TRBD1
V: TRBV7-9
J: TRBJ1-1

DNA: TGTGCCAGCACCACGGGGGGCCGGAGCTCCTACGAGCAGTACTTC
CDR3: CASTTGGRSSYEQYF
size: NA
D: NA
V: TRBV5-8
J: TRBJ2-7

DNA: TGCGCCAGCAGCCAGGGGCAGGGGGCGCAGAACGAGCAGTACTTC
CDR3: CASSQGQGAQNEQYF
size: NA
D: TRBD1
V: TRBV4-3
J: TRBJ2-7

DNA: TGTGCCAGCAGCTCGCCCGACAGGTTCGAAGAGACCCAGTACTTC
CDR3: CASSSPDRFEETQYF
size: few
D: NA
V: TRBV7-6
J: TRBJ2-5

DNA: TGTGCCAGCAGAGCACAGGGGGCCGCCTACGAGCAGTACTTC
CDR3: CASRAQGAAYEQYF
size: NA
D: TRBD1
V: TRBV7-2
J: TRBJ2-7

DNA: TGTGCCAGCAGCCCTCTCCTGCCGGACAGGCTGGACCCTAACTATGGCTACACCTTC
CDR3: CASSPLLPDRLDPNYGYTF
size: NA
D: TRBD1
V: TRBV9
J: TRBJ1-2

DNA: TGTGCCAGCGGGGACAAAGCCTACGAGCAGTACTTC
CDR3: CASGDKAYEQYF
size: NA
D: NA
V: TRBV5-6
J: TRBJ2-7

DNA: TGTGCCAGCAGTTTCGAGGGGGACTATGGCTACACCTTC
CDR3: CASSFEGDYGYTF
size: NA
D: NA
V: TRBV28
J: TRBJ1-2

DNA: TGTGCCAGCAGGAGGGACAGCAATTCACCCCTCCACTTT
CDR3: CASRRDSNSPLHF
size: NA
D: TRBD1
V: TRBV27
J: TRBJ1-6

DNA: TGTGCCAGTAGTGCAACAGGGGGCTGGGAGACCCAGTACTTC
CDR3: CASSATGGWETQYF
size: NA
D: TRBD1
V: TRBV19
J: TRBJ2-5

DNA: TGCGCCAGCAGCCAAGAATTGAGGTGGAACACTGAAGCTTTCTTT
CDR3: CASSQELRWNTEAFF
size: NA
D: NA
V: TRBV4-3
J: TRBJ1-1

DNA: TGTGCCAGCAGCGGGTCAGAGAATCAGCCCCAGCATTTT
CDR3: CASSGSENQPQHF
size: NA
D: NA
V: TRBV27
J: TRBJ1-5

DNA: TGCGCCAGCAGCTTCCTTAGCACAGATACGCAGTATTTT
CDR3: CASSFLSTDTQYF
size: NA
D: NA
V: TRBV5-1
J: TRBJ2-3

DNA: TGCGCCAGCAGCCAAGGAATCGAGGTCCGGGACATCATTAACTATGGCTACACCTTC
CDR3: CASSQGIEVRDIINYGYTF
size: once
D: NA
V: TRBV4-3
J: TRBJ1-2

DNA: TGCAGCGTTGCCCCAGGACAGGGTCTCACTGAAGCTTTCTTT
CDR3: CSVAPGQGLTEAFF
size: NA
D: TRBD1
V: TRBV29-1
J: TRBJ1-1

DNA: TGTGCCAGCAGTAAAGTAAGCAGGGGGGCTGAAAAACTGTTTTTT
CDR3: CASSKVSRGAEKLFF
size: NA
D: TRBD1
V: TRBV5-6
J: TRBJ1-4

DNA: TGTGCCAGTAGTGGACATGATGGACAGCCCCAGCATTTT
CDR3: CASSGHDGQPQHF
size: few
D: NA
V: TRBV19
J: TRBJ1-5

DNA: TGCGCCAGCAGCTTGGAACAGGGGCCCCTCAACTATGGCTACACCTTC
CDR3: CASSLEQGPLNYGYTF
size: NA
D: TRBD1
V: TRBV5-1
J: TRBJ1-2

DNA: TGTGCCAGCAGCAGATACAGGGAGATGACCTTC
CDR3: CASSRYREMTF
size: NA
D: NA
V: TRBV11-2
J: TRBJ1-2

DNA: TGTGCCAGCAGCTTCCCGAGGGTCGTTGGTGAAAAACTGTTTTTT
CDR3: CASSFPRVVGEKLFF
size: NA
D: NA
V: TRBV7-9
J: TRBJ1-4

DNA: TGTGCCAGCAGCCCAAACAGGGCGTTGGGGGATACGCAGTATTTT
CDR3: CASSPNRALGDTQYF
size: few
D: NA
V: TRBV7-9
J: TRBJ2-3

DNA: TGTGCCAGCAGTTCAGGGGGACGACTTGGCTACACCTTC
CDR3: CASSSGGRLGYTF
size: NA
D: TRBD1
V: TRBV28
J: TRBJ1-2

DNA: TGTGCCAGCAGGTCAGGGGCGAACACCGGGGAGCTGTTTTTT
CDR3: CASRSGANTGELFF
size: NA
D: NA
V: TRBV27
J: TRBJ2-2

DNA: TGTGCCAGTAGTATGAACAGGCCCTTCTCCTACGAGCAGTACTTC
CDR3: CASSMNRPFSYEQYF
size: NA
D: NA
V: TRBV19
J: TRBJ2-7

DNA: TGTGCCAGCAGTTACGGGACAGGGGTTCAGCCCCAGCATTTT
CDR3: CASSYGTGVQPQHF
size: NA
D: TRBD1
V: TRBV6-5
J: TRBJ1-5

DNA: TGTGCCAGCAGTGAAAGGCGAGTGTACAGCCCCCAGCATTTT
CDR3: CASSERRVYSPQHF
size: NA
D: NA
V: TRBV2
J: TRBJ1-5

DNA: TGTGCCAGCAGCTTAGATATGGCCATCTCTGGAAACACCATATATTTT
CDR3: CASSLDMAISGNTIYF
size: NA
D: NA
V: TRBV11-2
J: TRBJ1-3

DNA: TGTGCCAGCAGCTTGCCCGGGACACCGCACGAGCAGTACTTC
CDR3: CASSLPGTPHEQYF
size: few
D: NA
V: TRBV7-9
J: TRBJ2-7

DNA: TGTGCCAGCAGCGCCGACAGGGAGTTCTACGAGCAGTACTTC
CDR3: CASSADREFYEQYF
size: NA
D: TRBD1
V: TRBV7-9
J: TRBJ2-7

DNA: TGTGCCAGCAGGGGCGAACCAACCTACAATGAGCAGTTCTTC
CDR3: CASRGEPTYNEQFF
size: once
D: NA
V: TRBV6-5
J: TRBJ2-1